This TCR beta chain was identified during a study of neoadjuvant nivolumab and ipilimumab in lung cancer. In the study overall: Nivolumab 3 mg/kg was given days 1, 15 and 29, plus ipilimumab 1 mg/kg day 1 in combination. Findings and caveats of the study: Resected tumors had greater TCR richness and clonality than uninvolved lung. TCR sequencing covered a small number of samples.

Trimming took 4 bases from V and 7 from J, leaving 7 bases between them. The length of the CDR3 is 12 residues. Germline CDR1 and CDR2: SGHVS and FQNEAQ. On this clone: The antigen remains undetermined.

Assay: immunoSEQ multiplex PCR; the TCRdb copy retains only in-frame clones and omits some. The repertoire holds about 38,000 clones, with roughly 89% as singletons. The starting material was peripheral blood, obtained before neoadjuvant nivolumab, alone or with ipilimumab. This chain links TRBV7-8 with TRBJ1-4; a weak D match, TRBD1 (5 bases). This receptor was identified in an adult with non-small cell lung cancer. Written as DNA, the CDR3 is TGTGCCAGCAGCTCCCAGGGTGAAAAACTGTTTTTT. This sequence encodes CASSSQGEKLFF. The full variable domain, in which reference TRBV7-8 and TRBJ1-4 provide the parts outside the CDR3, is GAGVSQSPRYKVAKRGQDVALRCDPISGHVSLFWYQQALGQGPEFLTYFQNEAQLDKSGLPSDRFFAERPEGSVSTLKIQRTQQEDSAVYLCASSSQGEKLFFGSGTQLSVL.